This TCR beta chain is drawn from a study of T cell responses to AZD1222 COVID-19 vaccine. The count of this clone is one. Losses at the gene ends were 1 base for V and 5 bases for J; bases not matched to a gene: 8. The germline CDR1 and CDR2 sequences are GTSNPN and SVGIG (reference sequence). There are 15 residues in the CDR3. Data came from immunoSEQ multiplex PCR; TCRdb stores just in-frame clones and leaves some out. This sample has approximately 200,000 clones, with around 90% found just once. The chain employs TRBV30 and TRBJ1-1, with 9 bases identical to TRBD1. Source: peripheral blood, taken on day 0 of AZD1222 vaccination. This clonotype originated in an adult in good health. The DNA of the CDR3 is TGTGCCTGGAGTGCGCACAGGGGGCCGGGTACTGAAGCTTTCTTT. Protein product: CAWSAHRGPGTEAFF.